Each of the 21 T cell receptor beta chains below was sequenced from the same sample in a study of shared clonotypes between healthy human individuals. Clones were read by immunoSEQ multiplex PCR, and TCRdb kept only the in-frame ones, dropping some. The table has under 750,000 clones, approximately 77% seen once. The material sequenced was memory CD4+ T cells sorted from blood. Stated subset: CD45RA-negative fraction. These receptor sequences come from a woman aged 25 to 39 in good health.

The rearrangement joins TRBV7-2 to TRBJ2-3; the D gene is possibly TRBD1 (5 bases). CDR1 and CDR2 from the germline V gene are SGHTA and FQGNSA. CDR3 length equals 16 residues. Between the trimmed V and J ends, which lost 1 base and 2 bases, there was a span of 13 bases. The CDR3 sequence is CASSLVPGPSTDTQYF. The CDR3 DNA reads as TGTGCCAGCAGCTTAGTCCCAGGGCCCTCCACAGATACGCAGTATTTT.

This clone was picked up a small number of times. V gene TRBV18 combines with J gene TRBJ2-7, with D maybe TRBD2 (6 bases). V dropped 4 bases and J dropped 7 bases, with 11 bases sitting between them. The CDR3 runs to 12 residues. CDR1 is KGHSH and CDR2 is LQKENI in the germline V gene. CDR3 sequence: CASSQEGGEQYF. In nucleotides, the CDR3 is TGTGCCAGCTCACAAGAAGGAGGGGAGCAGTACTTC.

The table lists this clone with a few counts. The chain combines TRBV19 with TRBJ1-5; TRBD1 agrees at 8 bases. The germline V gene encodes CDR1 LNHDA and CDR2 SQIVND (reference sequence). V shed 6 bases and J 5 bases; nucleotides not matched to a gene: 9. This CDR3 has 15 residues. CDR3 sequence reads: CASRNDRGRYQPQHF. The DNA of the CDR3 is TGTGCCAGTAGAAACGACAGGGGAAGATATCAGCCCCAGCATTTT.

V gene TRBV18 combines with J gene TRBJ2-3; TRBD2 aligns across 10 bases. The ends lost 3 bases at V and 2 bases at J; junction bases unmatched: 8. There are 17 residues in the CDR3. Germline V CDR1 and CDR2: KGHSH, LQKENI. CDR3 region: CASSPVMGTSVTDTQYF. The CDR3, as DNA: TGTGCCAGCTCACCGGTCATGGGGACTAGCGTCACAGATACGCAGTATTTT.

The V gene is TRBV5-1, the J gene TRBJ2-5; weak D call: TRBD1 (7 bases). The germline gives CDR1 SGHRS, CDR2 YFSETQ. Trimming pared 3 bases from V and 2 bases from J, leaving 14 bases between. This CDR3 is built from 15 residues. The CDR3 is CASSSQTGRQETQYF. CDR3 nucleotide sequence: TGCGCCAGCAGCTCACAGACAGGGAGGCAAGAGACCCAGTACTTC. Combining the CDR3 with reference TRBV5-1 and TRBJ2-5 gives the whole variable domain KAGVTQTPRYLIKTRGQQVTLSCSPISGHRSVSWYQQTPGQGLQFLFEYFSETQRNKGNFPGRFSGRQFSNSRSEMNVSTLELGDSALYLCASSSQTGRQETQYFGPGTRLLVL.

This sequence joins TRBV9 and TRBJ2-1, with D perhaps matching TRBD1 (5 bases). Trimming left V 4 bases short and J 8 bases short, with 19 bases between. CDR3 length: 15 amino acids. From germline, CDR1 is SGDLS and CDR2 YYNGEE. The CDR3 reads CASSSRQPSWDEQFF. As DNA, the CDR3 is TGTGCCAGCAGCTCGCGACAGCCCTCTTGGGATGAGCAGTTCTTC.

The CDR3 DNA follows: TGTGCCAGCAGCCCTCGTTGGACCGGGACAGGGACCGGGGAGCTGTTTTTT. Translated, it gives CASSPRWTGTGTGELFF. The V and J genes are TRBV7-9 and TRBJ2-2, with 9 bases fitting TRBD1. Germline CDR1 SEHNR, CDR2 FQNEAQ (reference sequence). This CDR3 is built from 17 residues. Losses at the gene ends were 5 bases for V and 5 bases for J; bases not matched to a gene: 12.

The chain carries TRBV2 and TRBJ1-2, with D possibly being TRBD1 (6 bases). The CDR3 is made up of 12 amino acids. Trimming removed 2 bases at V and 7 bases at J, with 8 bases between. In germline, CDR1 is SNHLY, CDR2 FYNNEI. The CDR3 reads CASSENRVGYTF. The CDR3 DNA reads as TGTGCCAGCAGTGAAAACAGGGTTGGCTACACCTTC.

The CDR3 sequence: CASSWDRGGGYTF. The CDR3 nucleotides read TGTGCCAGCAGTTGGGACAGGGGAGGTGGCTACACCTTC. The chain links TRBV5-4 to TRBJ1-2; 10 positions match TRBD1. CDR3 length equals 13 residues. CDR1 is SGHNT and CDR2 is YYREEE in the germline V gene (reference sequence). V lost 5 bases to trimming and J lost 7 bases; unmatched junction nucleotides: 5.

The chain carries TRBV2 and TRBJ2-6, with 8 bases lining up with TRBD2. The length of the CDR3 is 17 residues. Trimming removed 6 bases from V and 3 bases from J; junction bases left unmatched: 10. The germline V gene encodes CDR1 SNHLY and CDR2 FYNNEI. Here the CDR3 DNA reads TGTGCCAGCAGGGGTCGCGGGGGGCGAAGTGGGGCCAACGTCCTGACTTTC. Amino acid sequence: CASRGRGGRSGANVLTF.

As regards this clone: Other DNA sequences of this sample code for an identical CDR3. This chain joins TRBV2 and TRBJ1-1; possibly TRBD1 for D (6 bases). This CDR3 contains 14 residues. Between the trimmed V and J ends, which lost 3 bases and 1 base, there was a span of 9 bases. Germline CDR1 is SNHLY and CDR2 is FYNNEI. CDR3 amino acids: CASSERGGNTEAFF. CDR3 DNA: TGTGCCAGCAGTGAGAGGGGGGGGAACACTGAAGCTTTCTTT.

The chain employs TRBV7-2 and TRBJ1-5; perhaps TRBD1 as D (5 bases). Trimming removed 6 bases at V and 1 base at J, with 7 bases between. This CDR3 has 13 amino acids. Germline assignment: CDR1 SGHTA and CDR2 FQGNSA. The CDR3 DNA sequence: TGTGCCAGCAGTCGGGGCAGCAATCAGCCCCAGCATTTT. As protein: CASSRGSNQPQHF.

The chain joins TRBV27 to TRBJ2-7; D may be TRBD2 (5 bases). This CDR3 has 17 residues. The germline V gene has CDR1 MNHEY and CDR2 SMNVEV (reference sequence). Trimming removed 2 bases at V and 5 bases at J, with 22 bases between. The CDR3 coding sequence is TGTGCCAGCAGTTTAAGTATTACGAGGACTTCCCTCCACGAGCAGTACTTC. Translated, it gives CASSLSITRTSLHEQYF.

The gene calls are TRBV18 and TRBJ2-3, with D tentatively TRBD1 (5 bases). V lost 1 base and J lost 0, with 11 bases in between. Germline lookup yields CDR1 KGHSH and CDR2 LQKENI. This CDR3 contains 16 residues. The CDR3 loop reads CASSPRTGSSTDTQYF. The CDR3, as DNA: TGTGCCAGCTCACCACGTACAGGATCTAGCACAGATACGCAGTATTTT.

This clone was recorded many times. J is TRBJ2-1 and V is TRBV28; possibly TRBD1 for D (6 bases). The ends were cut back, 6 bases at V and 4 bases at J, with 22 bases in the middle. The CDR3 loop spans 17 amino acids. Germline loops: CDR1 MDHEN, CDR2 SYDVKM. CDR3 protein: CASSPTGQQRYYNEQFF. For the CDR3, the DNA is TGTGCCAGCAGCCCCACCGGACAGCAACGATATTACAATGAGCAGTTCTTC.

This clone was observed a single time. V usage is TRBV9 and J usage is TRBJ1-3; D call uncertain. Germline loops: CDR1 SGDLS, CDR2 YYNGEE. Trimming cost V 5 bases and J 2 bases, with 11 bases left between them. CDR3 length equals 14 residues. CDR3 nucleotides: TGTGCCAGCAGTCGAGACCCGACTGGAAACACCATATATTTT. Translated, it gives CASSRDPTGNTIYF.

The chain combines TRBV29-1 with TRBJ2-2; possible D gene TRBD1, 5 bases. The CDR3 is made up of 13 amino acids. Looked up from germline, CDR1 is SQVTM and CDR2 is ANQGSEA. V lost 1 base, J lost 4 bases, and 7 bases lay in between. The CDR3 coding sequence is TGCAGCGTTGAAGGACAGCGCACCGGGGAGCTGTTTTTT. It yields the protein CSVEGQRTGELFF.

The V and J genes are TRBV5-4 and TRBJ2-3; 10 bases match TRBD2. The trim removed 3 bases at V and 4 bases at J, leaving 8 bases unmatched. This CDR3 has 16 amino acids. CDR1 and CDR2 (germline): SGHNT, YYREEE (reference sequence). The CDR3 nucleotides read TGTGCCAGCAGCTACCCGCCTAGCGGGAGTTCAGATACGCAGTATTTT. It translates to CASSYPPSGSSDTQYF.

This clone was observed a single time. The V call is TRBV7-9, the J call TRBJ2-1; 10 bases match TRBD2. The trim removed 5 bases at V and 5 bases at J, leaving 6 bases unmatched. CDR3 size: 15 residues. CDR1 is SEHNR and CDR2 is FQNEAQ in the germline V gene (reference sequence). CDR3 nucleotides: TGTGCCAGCAGCGAGAGCGGGGGGGCCAACAATGAGCAGTTCTTC. It is translated as CASSESGGANNEQFF.

This clone was counted many times. The V and J genes are TRBV2 and TRBJ1-6; perhaps TRBD1 as D (5 bases). Germline V CDR1 and CDR2: SNHLY, FYNNEI. Trimming stripped 1 base from V and 9 bases from J, with 13 bases between. The CDR3 loop spans 15 amino acids. CDR3 sequence: CASSEGDRLVSPLHF. In nucleotides, the CDR3 is TGTGCCAGCAGTGAAGGGGACCGACTTGTTTCACCCCTCCACTTT.

This chain joins TRBV9 and TRBJ2-5; D is unresolved. Trimming left V 0 bases short and J 4 bases short, with 7 bases between. The CDR3 is 13 amino acids. Germline CDR1 reads SGDLS; CDR2 reads YYNGEE. The DNA of the CDR3 is TGTGCCAGCAGCGTAGCCCTGGGAGAGACCCAGTACTTC. It specifies CASSVALGETQYF.